Below are 15 T cell receptor beta chains sequenced from a single sample in a study of cytomegalovirus exposure and HLA in healthy donors. The PCR contained 60 Vbeta and 13 Jbeta primers. Some clones are missing from TCRdb's copy, which holds only in-frame ones; the method was immunoSEQ multiplex PCR. The sample consists of some 150,000 clones, 80% of them appearing once. What was sequenced was PBMCs. These receptors came from a male donor in good health and CMV-seronegative.

For the CDR3, the DNA is TGTGCCAGCAGTGAAGCTAGCAAGCTCGATACGCAGTATTTT. Its protein product is CASSEASKLDTQYF. The chain combines TRBV2 with TRBJ2-3, with D unclear. The V end lost 0 bases, the J end lost 6 bases, and 10 bases lay between the germline ends. Germline CDR1 SNHLY, CDR2 FYNNEI. The CDR3 has 14 residues.

This chain uses TRBV5-6 with TRBJ1-6; the D gene is possibly TRBD1 (5 bases). This CDR3 spans 17 amino acids. Looked up from germline, CDR1 is SGHDT and CDR2 is YYEEEE. V shed 4 bases and J shed 2 bases, with 16 bases lying between them. The CDR3 region is CASSRAGGGTYNSPLHF. DNA for the CDR3: TGTGCCAGCAGCCGAGCGGGGGGAGGAACCTATAATTCACCCCTCCACTTT.

The chain couples TRBV7-8 to TRBJ2-7, with a tentative D call TRBD1 (5 bases). Germline V gene sequence: CDR1 SGHVS, CDR2 FQNEAQ. This CDR3 is 13 amino acids long. With 2 bases removed from V and 3 bases from J, the gap between germline ends came to 8 bases. In nucleotides, the CDR3 is TGTGCCAGCAGCTTACTTCAGGGCTACGAGCAGTACTTC. It yields the protein CASSLLQGYEQYF. Complete variable domain (other parts from reference TRBV7-8 and TRBJ2-7): GAGVSQSPRYKVAKRGQDVALRCDPISGHVSLFWYQQALGQGPEFLTYFQNEAQLDKSGLPSDRFFAERPEGSVSTLKIQRTQQEDSAVYLCASSLLQGYEQYFGPGTRLTVT.

This chain uses TRBV19 with TRBJ2-2; D might be TRBD1 (6 bases). The CDR3 extends over 15 amino acids. CDR1 LNHDA and CDR2 SQIVND come from the germline V gene (reference sequence). Trimming removed 1 base at V and 8 bases at J, with 14 bases between. The CDR3, as DNA: TGTGCCAGTAGTATAGCTGGGACACCGGCAGGGGAGCTGTTTTTT. As protein: CASSIAGTPAGELFF.

The chain uses TRBV5-6 and TRBJ2-1; weak D call: TRBD1 (6 bases). The V and J ends lost 4 bases and 11 bases respectively, with 22 bases between them. The CDR3 is 15 residues long. Germline loops: CDR1 SGHDT, CDR2 YYEEEE. CDR3 DNA: TGTGCCAGCAGCCAGAGGACAGCGACGGGTCAAAAGCAGTTCTTC. Protein sequence: CASSQRTATGQKQFF.

This clone showed up just once. The V and J genes are TRBV5-8 and TRBJ1-4; TRBD1 is a possible D gene (5 bases). In germline, CDR1 is SGHTS, CDR2 YDEGEE. The CDR3 spans 14 residues. The V end lost 4 bases, the J end lost 7 bases, and 14 bases lay between the germline ends. CDR3: CASSQGAFFEKLFF. The DNA for the CDR3 is TGTGCCAGCAGCCAGGGTGCCTTTTTTGAAAAACTGTTTTTT.

This clone was observed a few times. V usage is TRBV30 and J usage is TRBJ2-1; the match to TRBD2 covers 8 bases. V dropped 4 bases and J dropped 7; count of bases not matched to a gene: 12. CDR3 length: 15 residues. Germline values: CDR1 GTSNPN, CDR2 SVGIG (reference sequence). For the CDR3, the DNA is TGTGCCTGGACAAGGGGGAGCGGGGGTTTTAATGAGCAGTTCTTC. Translated: CAWTRGSGGFNEQFF.

The V call is TRBV6-6, the J call TRBJ2-2; weak D call: TRBD2 (6 bases). V was shortened by 4 bases and J by 0 bases, with 9 bases between the two germline ends. In germline, CDR1 is MNHNY, CDR2 SVGAGI (reference sequence). The length of the CDR3 is 15 residues. The DNA for the CDR3 is TGTGCCAGCAGTTCCCGGGACTCGAACACCGGGGAGCTGTTTTTT. Translating it yields CASSSRDSNTGELFF.

The chain employs TRBV28 and TRBJ1-6, with 8 bases that match TRBD1. Germline V CDR1 and CDR2: MDHEN, SYDVKM. The junction had 4 bases not matched to a gene; V was cut back by 10 bases and J by 8 bases. The CDR3 sequence is 12 residues long. CDR3 bases: TGTGCCAACGGACAGGGTTATTCACCCCTCCACTTT. Its translation: CANGQGYSPLHF.

The chain is built from TRBV5-1 and TRBJ2-3; 10 nucleotides align to TRBD2. The CDR3 loop spans 15 amino acids. V dropped 1 base and J dropped 5; count of bases not matched to a gene: 4. Germline V gene sequence: CDR1 SGHRS, CDR2 YFSETQ. CDR3 loop: CASSLQAGGIDTQYF. The DNA for the CDR3 is TGCGCCAGCAGCTTGCAAGCGGGGGGGATAGATACGCAGTATTTT.

V is TRBV19 and J is TRBJ2-2; weak D call: TRBD1 (5 bases). With 9 bases removed from V and 6 bases from J, the gap between germline ends came to 14 bases. This CDR3 spans 13 amino acids. CDR1 and CDR2 from the germline V gene are LNHDA and SQIVND (reference sequence). CDR3 loop: CASNNQGAGELFF. The CDR3 DNA reads TGTGCCAGCAACAATCAGGGCGCCGGGGAGCTGTTTTTT.

The chain uses TRBV2 and TRBJ1-3; TRBD1 agrees at 9 bases. In germline, CDR1 is SNHLY, CDR2 FYNNEI. V shed 5 bases, J shed 0 bases, and the junction held 14 bases outside the gene matches. CDR3 length: 19 residues. The CDR3 reads CASSYPRDRAGVSGNTIYF. The CDR3, as DNA: TGTGCCAGCAGTTATCCTCGGGACAGGGCTGGCGTCTCTGGAAACACCATATATTTT.

The chain uses TRBV5-5 and TRBJ2-3; TRBD1 matches at 10 bases. V was clipped by 7 bases and J by 4 bases; unmatched bases: 9. This CDR3 contains 15 residues. Germline CDR1 and CDR2: SGHKS and YYEKEE (reference sequence). The CDR3 DNA reads as TGTGCCAGCGGAAAGGGACAGGGGATCCCAGATACGCAGTATTTT. Protein sequence: CASGKGQGIPDTQYF.

This chain connects TRBV4-1 to TRBJ2-5; the match to TRBD2 covers 9 bases. The germline V gene encodes CDR1 MGHRA and CDR2 YSYEKL. V was pared by 1 base and J by 3 bases, with 9 bases of the junction left unmatched. This CDR3 is 17 amino acids long. The CDR3 DNA sequence: TGCGCCAGCAGCCAAGTGTTCCTAGCGGGGAAGAAAGAGACCCAGTACTTC. Translation gives CASSQVFLAGKKETQYF.

V and J are TRBV28 and TRBJ2-7, with D uncertain. Per germline, CDR1 MDHEN and CDR2 SYDVKM. V lost 5 bases and J lost 5, with 16 bases in between. The CDR3 sequence is 14 residues long. The CDR3 loop reads CASSPPSEAHEQYF. CDR3 DNA sequence: TGTGCCAGCAGTCCGCCGAGCGAGGCCCACGAGCAGTACTTC.